This TCR beta chain was found in a study of blood T cell repertoires in COVID-19. Assay used: immunoSEQ multiplex PCR; TCRdb lists only in-frame clones, some missing. In the table there are 69,000 or so clones, less than 85% of which are singletons. The CDR3 is made up of 15 amino acids. V lost 0 bases to trimming and J lost 4 bases; unmatched junction nucleotides: 3. Germline loops: CDR1 PRHDT, CDR2 FYEKMQ (reference sequence). The origin of this receptor is a man aged 45-60 years with COVID-19, enrolled during active disease. Sequencing input: peripheral blood. This chain links TRBV13 with TRBJ2-3, with 8 bases aligning to TRBD1. The CDR3 protein is CASSLGDRVADTQYF. CDR3 in DNA: TGTGCCAGCAGCTTAGGGGACAGGGTGGCAGATACGCAGTATTTT.